A selection of T cell receptor beta chains follows, all from one sample in a study of cytomegalovirus exposure and HLA in healthy donors. Only in-frame clones appear in the TCRdb table, and some are missing; sequencing was by immunoSEQ multiplex PCR. The sample lists 84,000 or so clones, roughly 84% occurring once. The sequenced sample consisted of PBMCs. These receptors came from a man between 25 and 39 years old in good health and CMV-seronegative. Both conserved end residues are part of each CDR3. D genes are given only for firm matches. Clone size is given for some rows only: seen once, a few or many times, or a class if the clone is expanded.

clone size: NA; V gene: TRBV5-4; D gene: NA; J gene: TRBJ1-1; CDR3 DNA: TGTGCCAGCAGGATGACAGAAAACCCAGAAGCTTTCTTT; CDR3 protein: CASRMTENPEAFF
clone size: NA; V gene: TRBV6-5; D gene: NA; J gene: TRBJ2-1; CDR3 DNA: TGTGCCAGCAGTTACCCCTCCAGGGGATCTTTCAATGAGCAGTTCTTC; CDR3 protein: CASSYPSRGSFNEQFF
clone size: NA; V gene: TRBV7-2; D gene: TRBD2; J gene: TRBJ2-1; CDR3 DNA: TGTGCCAGCAGCTTAGATGGGCTAGCGGGGGGACGCTCCTACAATGAGCAGTTCTTC; CDR3 protein: CASSLDGLAGGRSYNEQFF
clone size: NA; V gene: TRBV5-1; D gene: NA; J gene: TRBJ1-1; CDR3 DNA: TGCGCCAGCAGCTCTAATTTGAACACTGAAGCTTTCTTT; CDR3 protein: CASSSNLNTEAFF
clone size: NA; V gene: TRBV9; D gene: NA; J gene: TRBJ1-1; CDR3 DNA: TGTGCCAGCAGCGCCGGGGGGCTGAACACTGAAGCTTTCTTT; CDR3 protein: CASSAGGLNTEAFF
clone size: NA; V gene: TRBV5-6; D gene: TRBD1; J gene: TRBJ2-7; CDR3 DNA: TGTGCCAGCAGCATGGGGACAGGCAGGTACGAGCAGTACTTC; CDR3 protein: CASSMGTGRYEQYF
clone size: NA; V gene: TRBV19; D gene: NA; J gene: TRBJ1-4; CDR3 DNA: TGTGCCAGTAGCACCGAGGATGGGAATGAAAAACTGTTTTTT; CDR3 protein: CASSTEDGNEKLFF
clone size: NA; V gene: TRBV6-5; D gene: TRBD1; J gene: TRBJ1-1; CDR3 DNA: TGTGCCACCGAACCCGGGACAGGACGAGCGGCTTTCTTT; CDR3 protein: CATEPGTGRAAFF
clone size: once; V gene: TRBV13; D gene: NA; J gene: TRBJ2-7; CDR3 DNA: TGTGCCAGCAGCTTAGACTCGCGGGGGCGCCACTCCTACGAGCAGTACTTC; CDR3 protein: CASSLDSRGRHSYEQYF
clone size: NA; V gene: TRBV5-5; D gene: NA; J gene: TRBJ1-2; CDR3 DNA: TGTGCCAGCAGCTTGTCGCCACCGGATGGCTACACCTTC; CDR3 protein: CASSLSPPDGYTF
clone size: NA; V gene: TRBV15; D gene: NA; J gene: TRBJ1-2; CDR3 DNA: TGTGCCACCAGCAGTCCCCGGGGGGGCTACACCTTC; CDR3 protein: CATSSPRGGYTF
clone size: NA; V gene: TRBV10-1; D gene: NA; J gene: TRBJ1-5; CDR3 DNA: TGCGCCAGCATTGAGACACCCCATCAGCCCCAGCATTTT; CDR3 protein: CASIETPHQPQHF
clone size: NA; V gene: TRBV19; D gene: NA; J gene: TRBJ1-3; CDR3 DNA: TGTGCCAGTAATGGGGCCTCGACGGGAAACACCATATATTTT; CDR3 protein: CASNGASTGNTIYF
clone size: NA; V gene: TRBV6-5; D gene: TRBD1; J gene: TRBJ2-6; CDR3 DNA: TGTGCCAGCAACGACAGGGGAGATGGGGCCAACGTCCTGACTTTC; CDR3 protein: CASNDRGDGANVLTF
clone size: NA; V gene: TRBV5-1; D gene: NA; J gene: TRBJ1-2; CDR3 DNA: TGCGCCAGCAGCATGGGGGGGGACTATGGCTACACCTTC; CDR3 protein: CASSMGGDYGYTF
clone size: NA; V gene: TRBV18; D gene: NA; J gene: TRBJ2-1; CDR3 DNA: TGTGCCAGTCAGTTTGGCGGTCTAAGTAATGAGCAGTTCTTC; CDR3 protein: CASQFGGLSNEQFF
clone size: NA; V gene: TRBV2; D gene: NA; J gene: TRBJ2-7; CDR3 DNA: TGTGCCAGCAGAGACCGGGACATCTCCTACGAGCAGTACTTC; CDR3 protein: CASRDRDISYEQYF
clone size: NA; V gene: TRBV14; D gene: NA; J gene: TRBJ2-7; CDR3 DNA: TGTGCCAGCAGCAACCAACAGGGTGCCGAGCAGTACTTC; CDR3 protein: CASSNQQGAEQYF
clone size: once; V gene: TRBV19; D gene: TRBD1; J gene: TRBJ1-2; CDR3 DNA: TGTGCCAGTAGCAGACAGGGGAGTAGCGTTGGCTACACCTTC; CDR3 protein: CASSRQGSSVGYTF
clone size: NA; V gene: TRBV19; D gene: NA; J gene: TRBJ2-4; CDR3 DNA: TGTGCCAGTAGTATTGGTCAGGGGATTGGAAACATTCAGTACTTC; CDR3 protein: CASSIGQGIGNIQYF
clone size: NA; V gene: TRBV6-5; D gene: TRBD1; J gene: TRBJ2-7; CDR3 DNA: TGTGCCGTCACCGGGACAGGGGGACGCGAGCAGTACTTC; CDR3 protein: CAVTGTGGREQYF
clone size: NA; V gene: TRBV9; D gene: NA; J gene: TRBJ2-3; CDR3 DNA: TGTGCCAGCAGCGTAGCCCCCGGACTTTCGGCCACAGATACGCAGTATTTT; CDR3 protein: CASSVAPGLSATDTQYF